Below are 20 T cell receptor beta chains sequenced from a single sample in a study of PD-1 blockade in mismatch repair-deficient tumors. This table comes from immunoSEQ multiplex PCR, and its TCRdb copy is limited to in-frame clones, with some not included. This table has more than 95,000 clones, 85% to 90% appearing once. The source was peripheral blood, collected 44 weeks after starting pembrolizumab. The receptors were sampled from an adult with mismatch repair-deficient cancer.

The sample holds one count of this clone. This rearrangement joins TRBV15 to TRBJ2-1; D possibly uses TRBD1 or TRBD2 (5 bases each). Germline CDR1 LNHNV, CDR2 YYDKDF (reference sequence). This CDR3 is 16 amino acids long. Trimming cost V 4 bases and J 0 bases, with 13 bases left between them. The CDR3 loop is CATSIRGESSYNEQFF. The CDR3 nucleotides are TGTGCCACCAGCATAAGAGGGGAAAGCTCCTACAATGAGCAGTTCTTC.

This chain links TRBV28 with TRBJ2-5, with 12 bases fitting TRBD2. Unmatched junction bases numbered 9, after V lost 3 bases and J lost 4 bases. Germline assignment: CDR1 MDHEN and CDR2 SYDVKM. This CDR3 spans 17 amino acids. CDR3 DNA: TGTGCCAGCAGTTTCCGACTAGCGGGAGATGGGCCAGAGACCCAGTACTTC. Its translation is CASSFRLAGDGPETQYF.

Written as DNA, the CDR3 is TGTGCCAGCCGGACAGCAGATAGCAATCAGCCCCAGCATTTT. The encoded protein is CASRTADSNQPQHF. The rearrangement links TRBV5-8 to TRBJ1-5; D may be TRBD1 (6 bases). Per the germline V gene, CDR1 is SGHTS and CDR2 is YDEGEE. Trimming stripped 7 bases from V and 0 bases from J, with 11 bases between. The CDR3 extends over 14 amino acids.

The rearrangement joins TRBV7-3 to TRBJ2-1; 8 nucleotides line up with TRBD1. The length of the CDR3 is 15 residues. J was trimmed by 4 bases and V by 1 base; bases with no gene match: 3. The germline V gene has CDR1 SGHTA and CDR2 FQGTGA. CDR3 in DNA: TGTGCCAGCAGCTTAAGCAGGGGGCAATACAATGAGCAGTTCTTC. Its protein product is CASSLSRGQYNEQFF.

This clone was seen just once. The J gene is TRBJ1-5, the V gene TRBV5-6; possibly TRBD1 for D (5 bases). The V end was cut by 2 bases, the J end by 8 bases, with 17 bases between. Germline assignment: CDR1 SGHDT and CDR2 YYEEEE. This CDR3 has 15 residues. CDR3 region: CASSFSSGPREPQHF. CDR3 DNA sequence: TGTGCCAGCAGCTTTTCGTCAGGGCCCAGGGAGCCCCAGCATTTT.

The chain links TRBV2 to TRBJ2-5; 9 bases match TRBD2. Trimming cost V 2 bases and J 2 bases; bases outside gene matches: 12. Germline V gives CDR1 SNHLY, CDR2 FYNNEI. This CDR3 region has 18 residues. In DNA, the CDR3 is TGTGCCAGCAGTGAACTAGCGGGGCAACTTAACCCACAAGAGACCCAGTACTTC. Residues: CASSELAGQLNPQETQYF.

The V and J genes are TRBV5-6 and TRBJ2-1, with D perhaps TRBD2 (6 bases). Germline CDR1 is SGHDT and CDR2 is YYEEEE. The germline V and J ends were trimmed by 0 bases and 5 bases, with 12 bases remaining between them. This CDR3 contains 15 residues. The CDR3 DNA follows: TGTGCCAGCAGCTTGGTCCTGCTAGCGAACAATGAGCAGTTCTTC. Amino acid sequence: CASSLVLLANNEQFF.

The J gene is TRBJ2-7, the V gene TRBV10-2; 7 nucleotides match TRBD2. Looked up from germline, CDR1 is WSHSY and CDR2 is SAAADI. This CDR3 region has 14 residues. V dropped 6 bases and J dropped 0; count of bases not matched to a gene: 5. The CDR3 spells CASRASGNSYEQYF. CDR3 DNA: TGCGCCAGCAGGGCGAGCGGGAACTCCTACGAGCAGTACTTC.

The chain couples TRBV27 to TRBJ2-1, with 7 bases fitting TRBD2. The V gene end was trimmed by 9 bases and the J gene end by 5 bases; junction bases not matched to a gene: 10. CDR1 and CDR2 from the germline V gene are MNHEY and SMNVEV (reference sequence). The CDR3 totals 14 residues. The CDR3 region is CASARLAGNNEQFF. CDR3 sequence (DNA): TGTGCCAGTGCGAGACTAGCAGGAAACAATGAGCAGTTCTTC.

The chain carries TRBV6-6 and TRBJ2-3; the D is unclear. This CDR3 spans 14 amino acids. Germline lookup yields CDR1 MNHNY and CDR2 SVGAGI (reference sequence). Between the trimmed V and J ends, which lost 0 bases and 2 bases, there was a span of 6 bases. CDR3 protein: CASSYSKLTDTQYF. CDR3 bases: TGTGCCAGCAGTTACTCGAAGCTCACAGATACGCAGTATTTT.

The genes are TRBV30 and TRBJ1-5; no firm D call. Germline lookup yields CDR1 GTSNPN and CDR2 SVGIG (reference sequence). CDR3 length equals 13 residues. Trimming removed 2 bases from V and 4 bases from J, with 9 bases in between. The CDR3 region is CAWSSQVNQPQHF. The CDR3 DNA is TGTGCCTGGAGTTCGCAGGTAAATCAGCCCCAGCATTTT.

The CDR3 reads CASGLQKGLAGVEQFF. CDR3 nucleotide sequence: TGTGCTAGTGGTTTGCAAAAAGGACTAGCGGGAGTTGAGCAGTTCTTC. The chain combines TRBV12-5 with TRBJ2-1; 13 bases align to TRBD2. The junction had 7 bases not matched to a gene; V was cut back by 2 bases and J by 9 bases. CDR3 length: 16 amino acids. Germline CDR1 reads LGHNT; CDR2 reads FRNRAP.

This chain joins TRBV9 and TRBJ2-5, with D possibly being TRBD2 (6 bases). This CDR3 contains 15 residues. Between the trimmed V and J ends, which lost 0 bases and 5 bases, there was a span of 14 bases. Germline V CDR1 and CDR2: SGDLS, YYNGEE. The CDR3 protein is CASSVGSSEVETQYF. CDR3 nucleotide sequence: TGTGCCAGCAGCGTAGGATCTAGCGAAGTGGAGACCCAGTACTTC.

CDR3 protein: CASSLAAGSLYGYTF. CDR3 DNA: TGTGCCAGCAGTTTAGCCGCAGGGTCCCTCTATGGCTACACCTTC. This chain connects TRBV27 to TRBJ1-2, with D possibly being TRBD1 (5 bases). The CDR3 is 15 amino acids. Germline loops: CDR1 MNHEY, CDR2 SMNVEV (reference sequence). V lost 2 bases and J lost 4, with 14 bases in between.

The rearrangement uses TRBV30 and TRBJ2-7, with D possibly matching TRBD2 (5 bases). Trimming pared 2 bases from V and 3 bases from J, leaving 26 bases between. Germline CDR1 and CDR2: GTSNPN and SVGIG (reference sequence). This CDR3 spans 18 amino acids. The CDR3 loop is CAWSHQTPGLTNYYEQYF. In DNA, the CDR3 is TGTGCCTGGAGTCACCAAACCCCCGGACTGACAAATTACTACGAGCAGTACTTC.

The V call is TRBV19, the J call TRBJ2-1, with TRBD1 identical over 9 bases. The CDR3 contains 15 residues. CDR1 LNHDA and CDR2 SQIVND come from the germline V gene (reference sequence). Germline trimming cut 5 bases from V and 7 bases from J; bases unmatched to any gene: 9. The CDR3, as DNA: TGTGCCAGTAGTCCGGCTGGGACAGGGATAAATGAGCAGTTCTTC. It is translated as CASSPAGTGINEQFF.

The chain carries TRBV18 and TRBJ2-7; 8 nucleotides line up with TRBD2. CDR1 is KGHSH, CDR2 LQKENI, per germline. The CDR3 has 15 amino acids. The junction had 9 bases not matched to a gene; V was cut back by 3 bases and J by 5 bases. For the CDR3, the DNA is TGTGCCAGCTCACCGACTTTGCGGGAGGTGCACGAGCAGTACTTC. The encoded protein is CASSPTLREVHEQYF.

This clone was observed a handful of times. This sample also contains other DNA sequences that code for the same CDR3. This chain joins TRBV5-4 and TRBJ2-7; D gene unclear. Germline V lookup: CDR1 SGHNT, CDR2 YYREEE (reference sequence). CDR3 length equals 12 residues. V was cut by 2 bases and J by 3 bases, with 6 bases left in between. This chain's CDR3 is CASSFSGYEQYF. CDR3 DNA sequence: TGTGCCAGCAGCTTTTCCGGCTACGAGCAGTACTTC.

This clone has a handful of counts. The V gene is TRBV30, the J gene TRBJ1-1; maybe TRBD1 (6 bases). This CDR3 has 14 amino acids. Germline lookup yields CDR1 GTSNPN and CDR2 SVGIG (reference sequence). Deletions cut 2 bases from V and 0 bases from J, with 10 bases between. CDR3 DNA sequence: TGTGCCTGGAGTCATGACAGGATGAACACTGAAGCTTTCTTT. Translating gives CAWSHDRMNTEAFF.

The chain recombines TRBV28 with TRBJ2-1; 8 bases fit TRBD1. This CDR3 has 18 amino acids. In germline, CDR1 is MDHEN, CDR2 SYDVKM. V shed 5 bases, J shed 5 bases, and the junction held 17 bases outside the gene matches. CDR3 region: CASSPTRFRTGNHNEQFF. The CDR3 nucleotides are TGTGCCAGCAGTCCCACCCGGTTTCGGACAGGGAACCACAATGAGCAGTTCTTC.